This is a list of T cell receptor beta chains from one sample in a study of blood T cell repertoires in COVID-19. The assay was immunoSEQ multiplex PCR, and TCRdb's table has in-frame clones only and misses some. The sample holds approximately 240,000 clones, nearly 90% seen once. Sequenced: peripheral blood. Receptors were obtained from a woman aged 18-29 years who had recovered from COVID-19. CDR3s include the opening cysteine and the closing phenylalanine or tryptophan. A D gene is named only where the DNA matches it firmly. Only part of the rows carry a size: once, few, many, or a class if the clone is expanded.

abundance	d_gene	v_gene	j_gene	CDR3nt	CDR3aa
.	.	TRBV6-5	TRBJ2-3	TGTGCCAGCAAAACGGGGGTCACAGATACGCAGTATTTT	CASKTGVTDTQYF
.	TRBD2	TRBV2	TRBJ2-5	TGTGCCAGCAGTGATGTACCCGGGACTACACTAAGGGTAGCCCAGTACTTC	CASSDVPGTTLRVAQYF
.	.	TRBV7-8	TRBJ1-4	TGTGCCAGCAGCTGGACAACAACTACTGAAAAACTGTTTTTT	CASSWTTTTEKLFF
.	.	TRBV5-1	TRBJ1-1	TGCGCCAGCAGCTTGGACAGGAGAAACACTGAAGCTTTCTTT	CASSLDRRNTEAFF
.	.	TRBV11-2	TRBJ2-4	TGTGCCAGCAGCTTAGGGCAGGGTAAGGACAACATTCAGTACTTC	CASSLGQGKDNIQYF
.	.	TRBV7-5	TRBJ1-2	TGTGCCAGAAGCCCCGGTGGAGGGACAGGGGTAGGAAGAGACTATGGCTACACCTTC	CARSPGGGTGVGRDYGYTF
.	.	TRBV28	TRBJ2-2	TGTGCCAGCAGTTATGGCTTCGGGGGTACGAACACCGGGGAGCTGTTTTTT	CASSYGFGGTNTGELFF
.	.	TRBV27	TRBJ2-7	TGTGCCAGCAGTTATAGGACTGGTACCTACGAGCAGTACTTC	CASSYRTGTYEQYF
.	.	TRBV30	TRBJ1-2	TGTGCCTGGTCCCCAGGCCCAGGGTCTGGCTACACCTTC	CAWSPGPGSGYTF
.	.	TRBV27	TRBJ1-2	TGTGCCAGCAGTGAGGACAGAAGGAAAAATAACTATGGCTACACCTTC	CASSEDRRKNNYGYTF
.	.	TRBV9	TRBJ2-1	TGTGCCAGCAGCGTAGACCCCAGGGAGCAGTTCTTC	CASSVDPREQFF
.	.	TRBV27	TRBJ1-1	TGTGCCAGCAGTCCCAGGATGAACACTGAAGCTTTCTTT	CASSPRMNTEAFF
few	TRBD2	TRBV4-1	TRBJ2-3	TGCGCCAGCAGCCGTGACGGGAGGAGCACAGATACGCAGTATTTT	CASSRDGRSTDTQYF
.	TRBD1	TRBV2	TRBJ2-1	TGTGCCAGCAGTGCGGGGGACAGGTCCTACAATGAGCAGTTCTTC	CASSAGDRSYNEQFF
.	.	TRBV28	TRBJ1-2	TGTGCCAGCAGATCGTATTCGGGGGGCTACACCTTC	CASRSYSGGYTF
.	.	TRBV18	TRBJ2-7	TGTGCCAGCTCACCAAGGTTCCAGGATCAGTACTTC	CASSPRFQDQYF
.	TRBD1	TRBV5-5	TRBJ2-5	TGTGCCAGCAGCGTAGGACAGGGAAGGGAGACCCAGTACTTC	CASSVGQGRETQYF
few	TRBD2	TRBV5-6	TRBJ2-7	TGTGCCAGCAGCTTGGAGGGCGCGGGAGGGCCCTCCTACGAGCAGTACTTC	CASSLEGAGGPSYEQYF
.	TRBD2	TRBV7-9	TRBJ2-3	TGTGCCAGCAGCCCTATAACGCCGGGACTAGCGGGAGTAGCAGATACGCAGTATTTT	CASSPITPGLAGVADTQYF
.	TRBD2	TRBV2	TRBJ2-2	TGTGCCAGCAGGGGACTAGCGGGAGTCACCGGGGAGCTGTTTTTT	CASRGLAGVTGELFF